Presented here are 14 T cell receptor beta chains from one specimen sequenced in a study of blood T cell repertoires in COVID-19. Assay used: immunoSEQ multiplex PCR; TCRdb lists only in-frame clones, some missing. There are 150,000 or so clones in the sample; around 74% occur only once, and around 8% lies in the top ten. The sample was peripheral blood. Source of these receptors: a woman aged 55-70 years with COVID-19, enrolled during active disease.

The chain is built from TRBV28 and TRBJ2-5, with TRBD1 identical over 11 bases. V lost 6 bases to trimming and J lost 7 bases; unmatched junction nucleotides: 4. The CDR3 covers 13 residues. Germline V gives CDR1 MDHEN, CDR2 SYDVKM. The CDR3 loop is CASSPGQGGTQYF. Here the CDR3 DNA reads TGTGCCAGCAGCCCGGGACAGGGGGGGACCCAGTACTTC.

The CDR3 loop reads CASSSTAGGSYNEQFF. Written as DNA, the CDR3 is TGTGCCAGCAGCAGCACAGCGGGAGGGTCCTACAATGAGCAGTTCTTC. The chain is built from TRBV7-2 and TRBJ2-1, with TRBD2 matching over 10 bases. The germline V gene encodes CDR1 SGHTA and CDR2 FQGNSA. V dropped 5 bases and J dropped 1; count of bases not matched to a gene: 5. This CDR3 comprises 16 residues.

Points on this clone: Other nucleotide sequences from this sample produce the same CDR3. The genes are TRBV7-2 and TRBJ2-7; tentatively, D is TRBD1 (7 bases). The CDR3 loop spans 14 amino acids. CDR1 and CDR2 (germline): SGHTA, FQGNSA. V lost 5 bases and J lost 2, with 13 bases in between. As DNA, the CDR3 is TGTGCCAGCAGCCCCCAGGGGGGACCCTACGAGCAGTACTTC. It yields the protein CASSPQGGPYEQYF.

The chain employs TRBV14 and TRBJ1-2; the match to TRBD1 covers 9 bases. Per the germline V gene, CDR1 is SGHDN and CDR2 is FVKESK. V was pared by 5 bases and J by 6 bases, with 10 bases of the junction left unmatched. This CDR3 has 15 residues. The CDR3 here is CASSFTTGGRDGYTF. The DNA for the CDR3 is TGTGCCAGCAGCTTTACAACAGGGGGCCGGGATGGCTACACCTTC.

The rearrangement uses TRBV19 and TRBJ1-4; TRBD1 agrees at 7 bases. The V segment lost 5 bases and the J segment 4 bases; nucleotides outside the gene matches: 10. Germline lookup yields CDR1 LNHDA and CDR2 SQIVND (reference sequence). The CDR3 spans 16 residues. The CDR3 nucleotides are TGTGCCAGTAGTTCTCTCCCGGGACAGCTTAATGAAAAACTGTTTTTT. Amino acids: CASSSLPGQLNEKLFF.

This clone was picked up one time. The V and J genes are TRBV30 and TRBJ2-3; 9 bases line up with TRBD2. Per germline, CDR1 GTSNPN and CDR2 SVGIG (reference sequence). With 7 bases clipped from V and 13 bases from J, the junction kept 12 bases outside the gene matches. The CDR3 contains 12 residues. DNA of the CDR3: TGTGCCTTAGGGCAGGCCGGGACTAGCAAGTATTTT. Amino acid sequence: CALGQAGTSKYF.

The table lists this clone with a few counts. The rearrangement joins TRBV7-9 to TRBJ2-1; a weak D match, TRBD1 (5 bases). The germline gives CDR1 SEHNR, CDR2 FQNEAQ (reference sequence). This CDR3 has 13 residues. Trimming removed 2 bases from V and 4 bases from J, with 6 bases in between. CDR3 in amino acids: CASSLRGYNEQFF. The CDR3 bases are TGTGCCAGCAGCTTAAGGGGATACAATGAGCAGTTCTTC.

The sample holds one count of this clone. The gene calls are TRBV6-1 and TRBJ1-2; TRBD1 might be the D (6 bases). Trimming pared 1 base from V and 4 bases from J, leaving 10 bases between. Germline V CDR1 and CDR2: MNHNS, SASEGT. CDR3 length: 14 amino acids. CDR3 nucleotides: TGTGCCAGCAGTGAAGGGACAGCGACCTATGGCTACACCTTC. Its translation is CASSEGTATYGYTF.

This rearrangement joins TRBV7-9 to TRBJ2-1; 12 positions match TRBD2. Losses at the gene ends were 1 base for V and 8 bases for J; bases not matched to a gene: 6. CDR3 size: 16 residues. CDR1 is SEHNR and CDR2 is FQNEAQ in the germline V gene (reference sequence). The CDR3 loop reads CASSLELAGGVDEQFF. The DNA for the CDR3 is TGTGCCAGCAGCTTAGAACTAGCGGGGGGAGTGGATGAGCAGTTCTTC.

The chain links TRBV4-2 to TRBJ1-5, with D maybe TRBD1 (5 bases). Germline values: CDR1 LGHNA, CDR2 YNFKEQ. V was clipped by 1 base and J by 2 bases, with 9 bases between them. The CDR3 sequence is 15 residues long. The CDR3 sequence: CASSQGGRGNQPQHF. The CDR3 region has the DNA TGTGCCAGCAGCCAAGGGGGCCGGGGCAATCAGCCCCAGCATTTT.

V gene TRBV12-3 or TRBV12-4 combines with J gene TRBJ2-1; D call uncertain. Trimming removed 2 bases from V and 7 bases from J, with 9 bases in between. This CDR3 has 13 amino acids. CDR3 amino acids: CASSLPASNEQFF. The CDR3 DNA sequence: TGTGCCAGCAGTTTACCCGCGTCTAATGAGCAGTTCTTC.

This chain joins TRBV28 and TRBJ1-3; weak D call: TRBD1 (5 bases). Germline V CDR1 and CDR2: MDHEN, SYDVKM. V was trimmed by 7 bases and J by 10 bases, leaving 23 bases between them. The CDR3 covers 15 residues. This chain's CDR3 is CASTPDRARAGTIYF. CDR3 nucleotides: TGTGCCAGCACCCCCGACAGAGCCCGGGCTGGGACCATATATTTT.

This clone was counted only a few times. The chain recombines TRBV7-9 with TRBJ2-1; no definite D call. V was pared by 2 bases and J by 4 bases, with 9 bases between. CDR3 length: 14 amino acids. CDR1 and CDR2 from the germline V gene are SEHNR and FQNEAQ (reference sequence). CDR3 loop: CASSLLRGYNEQFF. In DNA, the CDR3 is TGTGCCAGCAGCTTATTACGCGGATACAATGAGCAGTTCTTC. The full variable domain, its missing parts supplied by reference TRBV7-9 and TRBJ2-1, is DTGVSQNPRHKITKRGQNVTFRCDPISEHNRLYWYRQTLGQGPEFLTYFQNEAQLEKSRLLSDRFSAERPKGSFSTLEIQRTEQGDSAMYLCASSLLRGYNEQFFGPGTRLTVL.

The gene calls are TRBV20-1 and TRBJ1-2; D unclear. With 3 bases removed from V and 3 bases from J, the gap between germline ends came to 5 bases. The CDR3 covers 11 residues. Looked up from germline, CDR1 is DFQATT and CDR2 is SNEGSKA (reference sequence). This CDR3 is CSARQDYGYTF. CDR3 nucleotides: TGCAGTGCTAGGCAGGACTATGGCTACACCTTC.